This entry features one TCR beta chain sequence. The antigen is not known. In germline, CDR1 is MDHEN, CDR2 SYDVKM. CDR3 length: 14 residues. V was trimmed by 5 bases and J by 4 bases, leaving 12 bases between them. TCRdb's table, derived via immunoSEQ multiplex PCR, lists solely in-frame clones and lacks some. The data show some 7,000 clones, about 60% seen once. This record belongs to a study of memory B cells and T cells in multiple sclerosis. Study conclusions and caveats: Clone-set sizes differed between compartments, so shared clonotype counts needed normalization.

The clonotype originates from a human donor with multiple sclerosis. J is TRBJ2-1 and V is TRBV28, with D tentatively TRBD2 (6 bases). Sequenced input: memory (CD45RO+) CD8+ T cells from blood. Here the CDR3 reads CASSATGTYNEQFF. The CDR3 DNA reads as TGTGCCAGCAGTGCAACCGGGACTTACAATGAGCAGTTCTTC.